This entry describes one TCR beta chain. Its specificity is not known. This entry belongs to a study of T cells and copy number aberrations in small-cell lung cancer. The study, taken as a whole, reports: Sequencing artifacts are a known risk, since all specimens were formalin-fixed paraffin-embedded. The study's sample size was small, so findings need validation.

The CDR3 covers 16 residues. The ends lost 0 bases at V and 8 bases at J; junction bases unmatched: 10. From germline, CDR1 is PRHDT and CDR2 FYEKMQ (reference sequence). This table comes from immunoSEQ multiplex PCR, and its TCRdb copy is limited to in-frame clones, with some not included. The sample contains 9,000 to 10,000 clones, 75% to 80% of which appear only once. The TCR comes from a man aged 60 to 75 with small cell lung cancer. J is TRBJ2-1 and V is TRBV13; 7 bases are a match to TRBD2. The sequenced material came from normal tissue next to the tumor. CDR3: CASSLGVASGSHEQFF. DNA of the CDR3: TGTGCCAGCAGCTTAGGGGTGGCTAGCGGTTCGCATGAGCAGTTCTTC.